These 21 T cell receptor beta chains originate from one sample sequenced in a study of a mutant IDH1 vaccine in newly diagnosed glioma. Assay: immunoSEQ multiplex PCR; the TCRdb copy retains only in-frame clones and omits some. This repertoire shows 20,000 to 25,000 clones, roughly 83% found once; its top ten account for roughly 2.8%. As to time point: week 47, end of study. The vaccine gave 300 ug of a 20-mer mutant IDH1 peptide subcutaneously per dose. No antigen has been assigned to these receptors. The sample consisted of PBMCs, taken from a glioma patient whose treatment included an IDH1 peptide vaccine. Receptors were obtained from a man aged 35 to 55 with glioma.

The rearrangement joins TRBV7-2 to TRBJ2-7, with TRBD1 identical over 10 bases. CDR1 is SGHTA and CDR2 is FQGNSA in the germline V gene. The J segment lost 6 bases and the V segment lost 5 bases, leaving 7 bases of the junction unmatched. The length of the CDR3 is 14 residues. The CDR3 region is CASSQDRGSVEQYF. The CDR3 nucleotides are TGTGCCAGCAGCCAGGACAGGGGGTCCGTCGAGCAGTACTTC.

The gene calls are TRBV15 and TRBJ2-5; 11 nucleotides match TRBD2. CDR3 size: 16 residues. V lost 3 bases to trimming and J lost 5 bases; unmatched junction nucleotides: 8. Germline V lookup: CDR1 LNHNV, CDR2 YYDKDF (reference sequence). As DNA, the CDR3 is TGTGCCACCAGCAGGGGACTAGCGGCCGGCGAGGAGACCCAGTACTTC. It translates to CATSRGLAAGEETQYF.

CDR3 residues: CASSLNERLIETQYF. The CDR3 DNA reads TGTGCCAGCAGCTTAAACGAGCGACTTATCGAGACCCAGTACTTC. V is TRBV7-2 and J is TRBJ2-5; D gene unclear. Germline lookup yields CDR1 SGHTA and CDR2 FQGNSA. CDR3 length equals 15 residues. Trimming removed 2 bases from V and 5 bases from J, with 15 bases in between.

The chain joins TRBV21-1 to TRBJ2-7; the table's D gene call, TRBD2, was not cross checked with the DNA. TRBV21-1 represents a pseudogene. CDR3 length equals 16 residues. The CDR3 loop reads CASSKPKGTGFNEQYF. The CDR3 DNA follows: TGTGCCAGCAGCAAGCCGAAAGGGACTGGCTTTAACGAGCAGTACTTC.

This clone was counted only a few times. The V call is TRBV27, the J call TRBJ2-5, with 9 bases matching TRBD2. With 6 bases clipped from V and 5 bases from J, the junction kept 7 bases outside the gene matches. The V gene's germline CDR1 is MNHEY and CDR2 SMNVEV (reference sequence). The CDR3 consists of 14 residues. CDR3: CASRVSGSGETQYF. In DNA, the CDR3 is TGTGCCAGCAGGGTTAGCGGGAGCGGGGAGACCCAGTACTTC.

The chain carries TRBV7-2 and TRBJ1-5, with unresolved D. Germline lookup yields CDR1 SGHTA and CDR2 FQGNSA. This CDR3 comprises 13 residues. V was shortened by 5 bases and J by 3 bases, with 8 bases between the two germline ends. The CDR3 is CASSQWTNQPQHF. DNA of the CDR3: TGTGCCAGCAGCCAGTGGACCAATCAGCCCCAGCATTTT.

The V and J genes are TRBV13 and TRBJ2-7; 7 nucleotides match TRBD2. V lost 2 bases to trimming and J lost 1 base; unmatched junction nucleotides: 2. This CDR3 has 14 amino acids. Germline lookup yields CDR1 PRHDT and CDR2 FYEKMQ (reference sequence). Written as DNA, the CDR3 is TGTGCCAGCAGCTTACCCGGGGGGTCCTACGAGCAGTACTTC. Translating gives CASSLPGGSYEQYF.

In nucleotides, the CDR3 is TGTGCCAGTAGTATCCAGGGGACAGGGCTACCCTACGAGCAGTACTTC. Translating it yields CASSIQGTGLPYEQYF. The chain carries TRBV19 and TRBJ2-7; 9 bases line up with TRBD1. Per germline, CDR1 LNHDA and CDR2 SQIVND (reference sequence). CDR3 size: 16 residues. V dropped 3 bases and J dropped 2; count of bases not matched to a gene: 8.

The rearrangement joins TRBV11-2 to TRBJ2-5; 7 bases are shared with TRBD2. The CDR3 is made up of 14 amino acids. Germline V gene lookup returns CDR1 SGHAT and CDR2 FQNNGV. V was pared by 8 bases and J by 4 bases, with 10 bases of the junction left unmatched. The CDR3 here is CASAPLSSGETQYF. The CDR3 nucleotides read TGTGCCAGCGCACCTTTGTCTAGCGGAGAGACCCAGTACTTC.

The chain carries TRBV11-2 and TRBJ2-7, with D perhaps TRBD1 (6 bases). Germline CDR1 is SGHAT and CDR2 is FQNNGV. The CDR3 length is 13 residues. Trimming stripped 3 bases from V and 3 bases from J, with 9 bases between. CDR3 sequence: CASSFQQGYEQYF. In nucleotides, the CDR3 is TGTGCCAGCAGCTTTCAACAGGGCTACGAGCAGTACTTC.

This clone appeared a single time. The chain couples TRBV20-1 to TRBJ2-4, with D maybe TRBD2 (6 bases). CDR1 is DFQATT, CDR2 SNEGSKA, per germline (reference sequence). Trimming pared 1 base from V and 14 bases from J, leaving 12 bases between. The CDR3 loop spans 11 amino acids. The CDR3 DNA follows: TGCAGTGCTAGAGTGGGGGGTCGGAAGTACTTC. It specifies CSARVGGRKYF.

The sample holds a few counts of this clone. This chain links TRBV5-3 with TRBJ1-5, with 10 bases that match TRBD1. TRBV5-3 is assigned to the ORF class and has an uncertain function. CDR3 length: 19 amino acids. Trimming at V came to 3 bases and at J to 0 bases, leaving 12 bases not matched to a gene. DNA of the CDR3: TGTGCCAGAAGCTGGAGTCCCGGGACAGGGGCTTATAGCAATCAGCCCCAGCATTTT. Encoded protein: CARSWSPGTGAYSNQPQHF.

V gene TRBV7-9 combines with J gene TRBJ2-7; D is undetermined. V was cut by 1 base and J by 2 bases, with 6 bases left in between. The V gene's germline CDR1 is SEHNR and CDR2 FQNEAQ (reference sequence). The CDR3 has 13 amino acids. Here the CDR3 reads CASSLVATYEQYF. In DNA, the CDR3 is TGTGCCAGCAGCTTAGTCGCTACCTACGAGCAGTACTTC.

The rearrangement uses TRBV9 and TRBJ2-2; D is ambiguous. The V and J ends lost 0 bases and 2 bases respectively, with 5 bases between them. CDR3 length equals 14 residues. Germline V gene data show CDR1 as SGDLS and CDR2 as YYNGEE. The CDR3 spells CASSVVPNTGELFF. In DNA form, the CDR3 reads TGTGCCAGCAGCGTAGTTCCCAACACCGGGGAGCTGTTTTTT. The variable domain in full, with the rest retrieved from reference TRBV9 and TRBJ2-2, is DSGVTQTPKHLITATGQRVTLRCSPRSGDLSVYWYQQSLDQGLQFLIQYYNGEERAKGNILERFSAQQFPDLHSELNLSSLELGDSALYFCASSVVPNTGELFFGEGSRLTVL.

CDR3 coding DNA: TGTGCCAGTAGACGGGGGGTCGAGCAGTACTTC. This codes for CASRRGVEQYF. The rearrangement links TRBV19 to TRBJ2-7; 7 nucleotides align to TRBD2. The CDR3 has 11 amino acids. Germline CDR1 LNHDA, CDR2 SQIVND (reference sequence). Unmatched junction bases numbered 2, after V lost 6 bases and J lost 6 bases.

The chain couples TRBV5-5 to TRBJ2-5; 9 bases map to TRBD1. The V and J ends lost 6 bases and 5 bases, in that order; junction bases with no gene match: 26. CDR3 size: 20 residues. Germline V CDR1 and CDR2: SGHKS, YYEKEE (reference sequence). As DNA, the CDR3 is TGTGCCAGCACTCTTCCTCCGGGACAGGGATATGTCGGGAGGACGGAGACCCAGTACTTC. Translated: CASTLPPGQGYVGRTETQYF.

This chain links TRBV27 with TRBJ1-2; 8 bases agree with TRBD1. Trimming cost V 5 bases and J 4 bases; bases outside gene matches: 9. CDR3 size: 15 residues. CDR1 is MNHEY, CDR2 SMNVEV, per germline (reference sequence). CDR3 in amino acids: CASSTSDRAIYGYTF. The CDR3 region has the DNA TGTGCCAGCAGTACATCGGACAGGGCCATCTATGGCTACACCTTC.

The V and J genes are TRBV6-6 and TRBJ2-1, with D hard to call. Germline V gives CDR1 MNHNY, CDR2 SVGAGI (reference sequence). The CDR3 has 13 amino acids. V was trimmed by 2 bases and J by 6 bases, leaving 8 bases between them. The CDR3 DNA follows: TGTGCCAGCAGTTACAATTTCATCAATGAGCAGTTCTTC. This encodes CASSYNFINEQFF.

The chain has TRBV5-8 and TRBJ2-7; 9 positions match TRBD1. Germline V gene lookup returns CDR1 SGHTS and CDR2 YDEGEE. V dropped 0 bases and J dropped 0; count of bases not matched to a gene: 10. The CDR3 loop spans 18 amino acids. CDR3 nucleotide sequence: TGTGCCAGCAGCTTGGCCAACAGGGGGCGCCGGGGCTCCTACGAGCAGTACTTC. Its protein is CASSLANRGRRGSYEQYF.

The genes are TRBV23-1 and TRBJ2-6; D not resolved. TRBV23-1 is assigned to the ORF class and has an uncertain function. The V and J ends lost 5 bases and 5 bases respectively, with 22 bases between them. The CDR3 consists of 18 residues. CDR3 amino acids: CASSKPSTQQSRANVLTF. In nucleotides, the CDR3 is TGCGCCAGCAGTAAACCGAGTACGCAACAAAGTCGGGCCAACGTCCTGACTTTC.

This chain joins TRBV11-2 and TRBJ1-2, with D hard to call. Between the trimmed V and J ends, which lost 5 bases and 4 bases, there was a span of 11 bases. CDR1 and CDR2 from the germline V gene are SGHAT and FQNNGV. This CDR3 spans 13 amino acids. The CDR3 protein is CASSGVLAYGYTF. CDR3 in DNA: TGTGCCAGCAGCGGGGTCCTTGCCTATGGCTACACCTTC.